This TCR beta chain was sequenced for a study of cytotoxic CD8 clonotypes in ibrutinib-treated CLL. The assay was immunoSEQ multiplex PCR, and TCRdb's table has in-frame clones only and misses some. The sample yields 76,000 or so clones, around 78% seen once. This clone showed up just a few times. The antigen remains undetermined. Overall study findings and caveats: Baseline clonality, above age-matched healthy donor levels, tracked circulating CD8+ T-cell counts.

The germline V and J ends were trimmed by 6 bases and 4 bases, with 12 bases remaining between them. The CDR3 length is 13 residues. CDR1 and CDR2 (germline): MGHDK, SYGVNS. The J gene is TRBJ1-2, the V gene TRBV25-1; perhaps TRBD1 as D (6 bases). The TCR was taken from a human donor with chronic lymphocytic leukemia. The sequencing here drew on PBMCs, taken after 24 months of ibrutinib treatment. This CDR3 reads CASRPGGGYGYTF. CDR3 sequence (DNA): TGTGCCAGCAGACCGGGAGGGGGCTATGGCTACACCTTC.